Listed below are T cell receptor beta chains from one sample, sequenced in a study of OX40 agonist ivuxolimab in advanced cancers. Profiled with immunoSEQ multiplex PCR; TCRdb holds only in-frame clones, not every one. This sample has 150,000 to 180,000 clones, with under 95% found just once. The sequencing used CD4+ or CD8+ T cells sorted from blood, collected in a trial of the OX40 agonist ivuxolimab. The receptors shown here come from an adult with an advanced solid tumor such as melanoma, head and neck, liver or kidney cancer. Each CDR3 is given with its conserved first and last residue. A D gene is named only where the DNA matches it firmly. Clone sizes are given selectively: once, few, many, or a class where the clone is expanded.

j_call | clone_size | d_call | v_call | cdr3_aa
TRBJ2-5 | - | TRBD1 | TRBV5-6 | CASSTKSIGQEQETQYF
TRBJ2-5 | - | TRBD2 | TRBV2 | CASSGPLAGGSQTQYF
TRBJ1-4 | - | - | TRBV19 | CASRTGKGEKLFF
TRBJ2-1 | - | - | TRBV19 | CASTPRRANNEQFF
TRBJ2-7 | - | - | TRBV7-8 | CASTANPGQTYEQYF
TRBJ2-1 | - | - | TRBV12-5 | CASGLPRQPVF
TRBJ1-2 | once | - | TRBV7-8 | CASSLEGPGTTGDYGYTF
TRBJ2-1 | - | TRBD2 | TRBV27 | CASSFVSGLLYNEQFF
TRBJ2-7 | - | - | TRBV4-3 | CASSLNPQWGEQYF
TRBJ2-1 | - | TRBD1 | TRBV6-6 | CASSYGDSRNEQFF
TRBJ2-3 | - | - | TRBV25-1 | CASSESVAGRGDTQYF
TRBJ1-5 | - | TRBD1 | TRBV9 | CASSQGGNQPQHF
TRBJ1-3 | - | - | TRBV7-2 | CASSLAHDSGNTIYF
TRBJ1-2 | - | - | TRBV28 | CASSLLQGNYGYTF
TRBJ2-1 | - | - | TRBV7-8 | CASSSGAGWLQFF
TRBJ2-7 | - | TRBD2 | TRBV19 | CASRNPGTSDHEQYF
TRBJ2-1 | once | TRBD2 | TRBV27 | CASLPIPGSGSYNEQFF
TRBJ1-2 | - | TRBD1 | TRBV18 | CASSDRWTGDYGYTF
TRBJ2-1 | - | TRBD1 | TRBV7-2 | CASSPWDRAYNEQFF
TRBJ2-7 | - | TRBD1 | TRBV5-1 | CASSSRGQGVYEQYF
TRBJ2-2 | - | - | TRBV7-2 | CATEPPPAGELFF
TRBJ1-4 | once | - | TRBV2 | CASSELEGANEKLFF
TRBJ1-2 | - | TRBD1 | TRBV25-1 | CASSGTGGLNYGYTF
TRBJ2-7 | - | TRBD1 | TRBV9 | CASSLNPTGGYEQYF
TRBJ2-2 | - | - | TRBV10-3 | CAISGGDSANTGELFF
TRBJ2-7 | - | - | TRBV6-8 | CASSYIRQGPYEQYF
TRBJ1-2 | - | TRBD1 | TRBV6-5 | CASRLQGHGYTF
TRBJ2-7 | - | TRBD1 | TRBV6-5 | CASSSDRGIYEQYF
TRBJ1-2 | - | TRBD1 | TRBV5-6 | CASSLKGTGLGGYTF
TRBJ1-6 | - | TRBD1 | TRBV11-2 | CASSSKDRGNSPLHF
TRBJ2-7 | few | - | TRBV11-2 | CASSLGDGPGAYEQYF
TRBJ1-4 | - | - | TRBV7-2 | CASSPAQGYEKLFF
TRBJ2-5 | - | - | TRBV5-5 | CASSLLRGKETQYF
TRBJ2-1 | - | - | TRBV11-3 | CASSLDQVSSNEQFF